The 16 T cell receptor beta chains below all came from one sample that was sequenced in a study of metastatic and nonmetastatic thyroid tumors. With MiXCR, TCRdb called clones anew from the PCR reads. The sample has approximately 14,000 clones; roughly 29% are singletons. Prior to thyroid surgery, none of the patients had received any treatment. Sequencing was performed on tumor tissue. The receptors here all came from a male donor with papillary thyroid cancer or a benign thyroid nodule (not recorded which). Some clones in this sample may be carry-over from other donors' samples.

The chain carries TRBV20-1 and TRBJ1-6; D is unresolved. CDR3 size: 16 residues. V lost 3 bases and J lost 7, with 19 bases in between. From germline, CDR1 is DFQATT and CDR2 SNEGSKA (reference sequence). CDR3 amino acids: CSASALEGLENSPLHF. The CDR3 DNA reads TGCAGTGCTAGCGCTCTCGAGGGCCTGGAGAATTCACCCCTCCACTTT.

Many counts were recorded for this clone. Additional DNA sequences in this sample encode the identical CDR3. The chain links TRBV6-1 to TRBJ1-2; D gene uncertain. V lost 10 bases to trimming and J lost 3 bases, with 18 bases between them. Germline V gene data show CDR1 as MNHNS and CDR2 as SASEGT. The CDR3 contains 14 residues. The CDR3 nucleotides are TGTGCCACCACCCTCGTAGGGATCGACTATGGCTACACCTTC. This gives the protein CATTLVGIDYGYTF.

Notes on this clone: One end of the junction varies from germline; a read error may be responsible. V is TRBV5-1 and J is TRBJ2-7; possibly TRBD1 for D (6 bases). This CDR3 has 14 residues. Germline V CDR1 and CDR2: SGHRS, YFSETQ. The CDR3 sequence: CASSVGHGSYEQYF. The CDR3 DNA sequence: TGTGCCAGCAGCGTGGGACACGGCTCCTACGAGCAGTACTTC.

This clone has only a few counts. This chain uses TRBV9 with TRBJ1-1; D gene ambiguous. This CDR3 is built from 12 residues. V was clipped by 3 bases and J by 1 base, with 4 bases between them. Looked up from germline, CDR1 is SGDLS and CDR2 is YYNGEE. The CDR3 sequence is CASSGSNTEAFF. CDR3 bases: TGTGCCAGCAGCGGATCGAACACTGAAGCTTTCTTT. The full variable domain, rest sourced from reference TRBV9 and TRBJ1-1, is DSGVTQTPKHLITATGQRVTLRCSPRSGDLSVYWYQQSLDQGLQFLIQYYNGEERAKGNILERFSAQQFPDLHSELNLSSLELGDSALYFCASSGSNTEAFFGQGTRLTVV.

This clone was observed many times. J is TRBJ1-2 and V is TRBV5-1; D remains unclear. The V end was cut by 5 bases, the J end by 13 bases, with 24 bases between. Germline assignment: CDR1 SGHRS and CDR2 YFSETQ. This CDR3 contains 14 residues. CDR3 protein: CASSSSSRTVSPTF. CDR3 DNA sequence: TGCGCCAGCAGTTCATCGTCGCGGACTGTATCTCCCACCTTC. The full variable domain, completed using reference TRBV5-1 and TRBJ1-2, is KAGVTQTPRYLIKTRGQQVTLSCSPISGHRSVSWYQQTPGQGLQFLFEYFSETQRNKGNFPGRFSGRQFSNSRSEMNVSTLELGDSALYLCASSSSSRTVSPTFGSGTRLTVV.

This clone was recorded at least ten times. The chain is built from TRBV20-1 and TRBJ2-5, with D unresolved. Germline V gene lookup returns CDR1 DFQATT and CDR2 SNEGSKA (reference sequence). The V and J ends lost 3 bases and 5 bases respectively, with 16 bases between them. This CDR3 comprises 14 residues. CDR3 protein: CSARGNNQRETQYF. DNA for the CDR3: TGCAGTGCTAGGGGAAACAATCAGAGGGAGACCCAGTACTTC.

This clone was recorded a few times. V and J are TRBV6-1 and TRBJ2-2; maybe TRBD2 (6 bases). The CDR3 consists of 16 residues. Trimming removed 3 bases from V and 7 bases from J, with 18 bases in between. CDR1 and CDR2 (germline): MNHNS, SASEGT. This CDR3 is CASSDASGVQGGELFF. The CDR3 region has the DNA TGTGCCAGCAGTGACGCGTCGGGGGTGCAGGGCGGGGAGCTGTTTTTT.

This clone was counted many times. The chain joins TRBV6-4 to TRBJ2-3; 10 nucleotides agree with TRBD2. Germline CDR1 reads MRHNA; CDR2 reads SNTAGT. After removal of 7 bases from V and 4 bases from J, the junction contained 11 bases not matched to a gene. CDR3 length: 16 amino acids. The CDR3 here is CASTLAGVPPADTQYF. The CDR3 DNA reads as TGTGCCAGCACCCTAGCGGGAGTGCCCCCCGCAGATACGCAGTATTTT.

On this clone itself: Lacking the conserved final phenylalanine or tryptophan, this CDR3 likely reflects a read error. The chain couples TRBV6-1 to TRBJ1-2; the D gene is possibly TRBD1 (5 bases). The germline V and J ends were trimmed by 6 bases and 1 base, with 15 bases remaining between them. CDR3 length: 15 amino acids. Germline CDR1 is MNHNS and CDR2 is SASEGT. The CDR3 loop reads CASRRDSQDNYGYTL. In nucleotides, the CDR3 is TGTGCCAGCAGAAGAGACAGTCAGGATAACTATGGCTACACCTTA.

This clone has a count of ten or more. This chain uses TRBV19 with TRBJ2-2; 7 nucleotides align to TRBD1. The CDR3 is 15 residues long. V shed 10 bases and J 5 bases; nucleotides not matched to a gene: 13. In germline, CDR1 is LNHDA, CDR2 SQIVND (reference sequence). The CDR3 sequence: CATKTGEGETGELFF. As DNA, the CDR3 is TGTGCCACAAAAACAGGGGAAGGAGAGACCGGGGAGCTGTTTTTT.

Comment on this clone: The conserved phenylalanine or tryptophan normally closing the CDR3 is absent here, so this likely arose from a read error. This chain uses TRBV6-5 with TRBJ1-2, with D perhaps matching TRBD1 (6 bases). Germline V lookup: CDR1 MNHEY, CDR2 SVGAGI. The length of the CDR3 is 15 residues. V dropped 1 base and J dropped 3 bases, with 12 bases sitting between them. The CDR3 is CASSYYPGADYGYTY. The CDR3 DNA reads as TGTGCCAGCAGTTACTATCCGGGGGCGGACTATGGCTACACCTAC.

The V and J genes are TRBV2 and TRBJ2-7; possibly TRBD2 for D (5 bases). Germline CDR1 SNHLY, CDR2 FYNNEI. V was clipped by 6 bases and J by 4 bases, with 10 bases between them. This CDR3 is built from 12 residues. CDR3 sequence: CASSSSGYEQYF. The CDR3, as DNA: TGTGCCAGCAGCTCGAGCGGTTACGAGCAGTACTTC.

Remarks on this clone: One end of the junction is discordant with germline, which a read error may explain. This chain joins TRBV2 and TRBJ2-7; maybe TRBD1 (5 bases). This CDR3 is 14 amino acids long. Germline-derived CDR1 and CDR2 are SNHLY and FYNNEI. The CDR3 coding sequence is TGTGCCTGCAAGAAATTACAGGTTTCTAACGAGCAGGACTTC. Its translation: CACKKLQVSNEQDF.

This clone came up many times. A much more abundant neighbour one base away suggests this may be a read error. The genes are TRBV7-8 and TRBJ2-7; TRBD2 agrees at 7 bases. The length of the CDR3 is 16 residues. CDR1 and CDR2 (germline): SGHVS, FQNEAQ. The V and J ends lost 1 base and 4 bases, in that order; junction bases with no gene match: 10. This CDR3 reads CASSLVPTSRLYEQYF. The CDR3 nucleotides are TGTGCCAGCAGCTTAGTCCCGACTAGCAGACTATACGAGCAGTACTTC.

The rearrangement joins TRBV14 to TRBJ1-1; D is unclear. Trimming cost V 1 base and J 1 base, with 10 bases left between them. Germline values: CDR1 SGHDN, CDR2 FVKESK. The CDR3 consists of 15 residues. The CDR3 sequence is CASSQGIWGNTEAFF. The CDR3 DNA follows: TGTGCCAGCAGCCAAGGCATCTGGGGGAACACTGAAGCTTTCTTT.

This clone was found many times. The chain uses TRBV30 and TRBJ2-6; D not resolved. The CDR3 has 17 residues. Germline assignment: CDR1 GTSNPN and CDR2 SVGIG (reference sequence). The V and J ends lost 7 bases and 0 bases respectively, with 19 bases between them. Here the CDR3 reads CASRVRTGNSGANVLTF. DNA of the CDR3: TGTGCCTCCCGAGTGAGGACGGGCAACTCTGGGGCCAACGTCCTGACTTTC.